Each of the 17 T cell receptor beta chains below was sequenced from the same sample in a study of blood T cell repertoires in COVID-19. TCRdb's table, derived via immunoSEQ multiplex PCR, lists solely in-frame clones and lacks some. The repertoire holds around 450,000 clones, with about 90% as singletons. The material sequenced was PBMCs or T cells enriched from blood (not recorded which). The receptors were sampled from a woman younger than 35 who had recovered from COVID-19.

The chain uses TRBV21-1 and TRBJ2-5; the listed D gene, TRBD1, was not tested against the DNA. TRBV21-1 is deemed a pseudogene. This CDR3 has 16 residues. In nucleotides, the CDR3 is TGTGCCAGCAGCGATCGGGACAGGGAGATCCAAGAGACCCAGTACTTC. This codes for CASSDRDREIQETQYF.

The chain combines TRBV13 with TRBJ2-3; D gene uncertain. The V and J ends lost 5 bases and 2 bases respectively, with 5 bases between them. The CDR3 consists of 12 residues. The germline V gene encodes CDR1 PRHDT and CDR2 FYEKMQ (reference sequence). In DNA form, the CDR3 reads TGTGCCAGCAGCCGTAACACAGATACGCAGTATTTT. Translated, it gives CASSRNTDTQYF. Full variable domain (remainder filled in from reference TRBV13 and TRBJ2-3): AAGVIQSPRHLIKEKRETATLKCYPIPRHDTVYWYQQGPGQDPQFLISFYEKMQSDKGSIPDRFSAQQFSDYHSELNMSSLELGDSALYFCASSRNTDTQYFGPGTRLTVL.

CDR3 sequence (DNA): TGCGCCAGCAGCCAAAGAGGGGAAGGGGGGGTATGGCCCGGGGAGCTGTTTTTT. Translating gives CASSQRGEGGVWPGELFF. The chain carries TRBV4-1 and TRBJ2-2, with D maybe TRBD2 (7 bases). The V and J ends lost 2 bases and 6 bases respectively, with 22 bases between them. CDR1 is MGHRA and CDR2 is YSYEKL in the germline V gene. The CDR3 covers 18 residues.

CDR3 sequence reads: CASSFQGTEAFF. DNA of the CDR3: TGCGCCAGCAGCTTTCAGGGCACTGAAGCTTTCTTT. The chain employs TRBV5-1 and TRBJ1-1, with a possible D match to TRBD1 (5 bases). The length of the CDR3 is 12 residues. Germline V gene data show CDR1 as SGHRS and CDR2 as YFSETQ. Trimming left V 2 bases short and J 4 bases short, with 6 bases between.

This rearrangement joins TRBV28 to TRBJ1-5; D is possibly TRBD1 (6 bases). Trimming shortened V by 4 bases and J by 4 bases, and 14 bases separated the two germline ends. This CDR3 spans 15 amino acids. CDR1 and CDR2 from the germline V gene are MDHEN and SYDVKM. In DNA, the CDR3 is TGTGCCAGCAGTTCATCGATACAGGGAAATCAGCCCCAGCATTTT. This encodes CASSSSIQGNQPQHF.

The rearrangement uses TRBV5-5 and TRBJ2-5; D might be TRBD2 (5 bases). V was shortened by 2 bases and J by 5 bases, with 13 bases between the two germline ends. This CDR3 comprises 14 residues. Germline V lookup: CDR1 SGHKS, CDR2 YYEKEE (reference sequence). As DNA, the CDR3 is TGTGCCAGCAGCTTTGCCGGGGTACAGGAGACCCAGTACTTC. This codes for CASSFAGVQETQYF.

This rearrangement joins TRBV2 to TRBJ1-2, with D tentatively TRBD1 (5 bases). CDR1 is SNHLY and CDR2 is FYNNEI in the germline V gene. V was shortened by 10 bases and J by 4 bases, with 16 bases between the two germline ends. This CDR3 spans 13 amino acids. The CDR3 region is CATTRDSSYGYTF. For the CDR3, the DNA is TGTGCCACCACTCGGGACTCCAGCTATGGCTACACCTTC.

V usage is TRBV7-9 and J usage is TRBJ1-2; D gene uncertain. The V gene lost 5 bases and the J gene lost 7 bases, with 11 bases spanning the gap. CDR3 length: 12 amino acids. Germline assignment: CDR1 SEHNR and CDR2 FQNEAQ (reference sequence). The chain's CDR3 is CASSQESRGYTF. CDR3 sequence (DNA): TGTGCCAGCAGCCAAGAGAGCCGTGGCTACACCTTC.

CDR3 amino acids: CASSRRSGGVINNEQFF. CDR3 nucleotides: TGTGCCAGCAGCCGTCGTAGCGGGGGGGTCATAAACAATGAGCAGTTCTTC. The V call is TRBV5-4, the J call TRBJ2-1, with TRBD2 matching 11 bases. The germline V gene encodes CDR1 SGHNT and CDR2 YYREEE (reference sequence). Trimming at V came to 4 bases and at J to 5 bases, leaving 11 bases not matched to a gene. CDR3 length: 17 residues.

This clone appeared a single time. The genes are TRBV5-1 and TRBJ1-2; 9 nucleotides align to TRBD1. The CDR3 length is 15 residues. Germline V lookup: CDR1 SGHRS, CDR2 YFSETQ. Trimming took 0 bases from V and 4 from J; bases not matched to a gene: 4. CDR3 nucleotides: TGCGCCAGCAGCTTGGACAGGGGGCCCTTCTATGGCTACACCTTC. Amino acid sequence: CASSLDRGPFYGYTF. The full variable domain, completed using reference TRBV5-1 and TRBJ1-2, is KAGVTQTPRYLIKTRGQQVTLSCSPISGHRSVSWYQQTPGQGLQFLFEYFSETQRNKGNFPGRFSGRQFSNSRSEMNVSTLELGDSALYLCASSLDRGPFYGYTFGSGTRLTVV.

The chain uses TRBV11-2 and TRBJ2-2, with D hard to call. From germline, CDR1 is SGHAT and CDR2 FQNNGV. V was shortened by 1 base and J by 5 bases, with 14 bases between the two germline ends. The CDR3 extends over 16 amino acids. The DNA for the CDR3 is TGTGCCAGCAGCTTAGTCGTGGGCGCACTTACCGGGGAGCTGTTTTTT. The encoded protein is CASSLVVGALTGELFF.

In its sample, this clone was seen once. The V call is TRBV2, the J call TRBJ2-7; no clear D. The ends were cut back, 7 bases at V and 1 base at J, with 8 bases in the middle. CDR1 SNHLY and CDR2 FYNNEI come from the germline V gene. This CDR3 has 12 amino acids. The CDR3 DNA reads TGTGCCAGCAACTACCCATCCTACGAGCAGTACTTC. Protein product: CASNYPSYEQYF.

The J gene is TRBJ2-2, the V gene TRBV18, with 8 bases identical to TRBD1. CDR1 is KGHSH, CDR2 LQKENI, per germline. This CDR3 is 16 amino acids long. The V segment lost 2 bases and the J segment 4 bases; nucleotides outside the gene matches: 6. The CDR3 region has the DNA TGTGCCAGCTCACCAAATGCGGACAGGGCCACCGGGGAGCTGTTTTTT. Residues: CASSPNADRATGELFF.

The J gene is TRBJ1-1, the V gene TRBV19; D not certain. This CDR3 spans 13 amino acids. V lost 6 bases, J lost 5 bases, and 13 bases lay in between. Looked up from germline, CDR1 is LNHDA and CDR2 is SQIVND (reference sequence). This chain's CDR3 is CASRVAVETEAFF. In DNA form, the CDR3 reads TGTGCCAGTAGAGTGGCGGTTGAGACTGAAGCTTTCTTT.

The rearrangement uses TRBV5-4 and TRBJ1-2, with D possibly matching TRBD1 (5 bases). CDR1 SGHNT and CDR2 YYREEE come from the germline V gene (reference sequence). V was clipped by 0 bases and J by 2 bases, with 11 bases between them. The CDR3 totals 15 residues. This chain's CDR3 is CASSLGGATNYGYTF. The CDR3 DNA reads TGTGCCAGCAGCTTGGGGGGCGCTACAAACTATGGCTACACCTTC.

The J gene is TRBJ2-2, the V gene TRBV5-6; 10 bases agree with TRBD1. The CDR3 length is 16 residues. Germline CDR1 and CDR2: SGHDT and YYEEEE. Trimming at V came to 4 bases and at J to 3 bases, leaving 6 bases not matched to a gene. CDR3 region: CASSPGQGGYTGELFF. In DNA form, the CDR3 reads TGTGCCAGCAGCCCAGGACAGGGGGGATACACCGGGGAGCTGTTTTTT.

The chain uses TRBV19 and TRBJ2-3, with TRBD1 matching over 9 bases. The V segment lost 8 bases and the J segment 1 base; nucleotides outside the gene matches: 7. Germline V lookup: CDR1 LNHDA, CDR2 SQIVND (reference sequence). The CDR3 is made up of 15 amino acids. The CDR3 coding sequence is TGTGCCAGTCAGGACAGGGGAAGGGGCACAGATACGCAGTATTTT. As protein: CASQDRGRGTDTQYF.